This section outlines one T cell receptor (beta chain) sequence together with its context. Its antigen remains unidentified. No base qualities exist here, and no much larger clone lies one base off it. The data are from a study of cytomegalovirus exposure and HLA in healthy donors (dated by TCRdb to about 2017). Concerning the study at large: An earlier analysis of 587 of the donors reported 276 Gb of sequence data and some 110 million unique TCR beta sequences obtained from about 170 million T cells. An early release that covered about 600 HLA-typed donors contained approximately 320 gigabases of sequencing data and tens of millions of unique TCR sequences. The genetic ancestry cluster associated with self-reported Caucasian donors included 65% to 90% of the 398 genotyped donors. The study was designed to test whether signatures of past pathogen exposure could be identified by cataloging public T cell receptors. The study profiled the T cell repertoires of more than 500 subjects by immunosequencing and related them to cytomegalovirus serostatus. Along with the approximately 620-subject first cohort, a separate validation cohort of around 110 different subjects was used. To predict cytomegalovirus infection status, the study combined high-throughput TCR immunosequencing, statistical association of individual TCRs with disease status, and machine learning. To study patterns of TCR occurrence, a later analysis re-analyzed previously published TCR beta repertoires from around 700 donors and added high-resolution HLA genotyping. Rather than drawing on any new phenotypic data, the later analysis identified candidate immune exposures from TCR beta sequences and the way those sequences occurred across donors. An earlier analysis of around 580 of the donors used high-throughput TCR beta sequencing to judge whether each TCR beta V gene segment behaved as functional or pseudogenic. Donor age, sex, ethnicity and CMV serostatus were compiled together with the repertoire data. A later genetic analysis took genome-wide SNP genotypes for about 55% of the 666 donors and used that subset as a discovery cohort. All discovery cohort repertoires had been generated using a single sequencing platform. HLA typing covered class I and class II loci at four-digit resolution. Typing coverage varied by locus: roughly 620-640 donors for A, B, C, DRB1 and DQB1; roughly 560 for DQA1; approximately 570 for DPA1; approximately 470 for DPB1. Roughly five DR-DQ haplotypes were treated as single units for association and clustering because of strong linkage in the cohort. Among some 400 genotyped donors of the cohort, an average of approximately 240,000 unique TCR beta nucleotide sequences were sequenced per donor, around a sixth of them non-productive.

In total, more than 500 healthy bone marrow donors made up the cohort. At the time of sampling, all cohort members were nominally healthy, though unrecorded immune exposures were likely present. The donor was CMV seronegative and belonged to the group of over 300 seronegative cohort members. Every donor gave a peripheral blood sample, and the peripheral blood mononuclear cells from that sample were used for TCR beta sequencing. The Qiagen DNeasy Blood Extraction Kit was used to extract genomic DNA from the blood cell samples. The library relied on the immunoSEQ multiplex PCR assay. A mixture of 60 forward primers for TCR Vbeta segments and 13 reverse primers for TCR Jbeta segments was used in the multiplex PCR. The CDR3 region of rearranged TCR beta genes was amplified from genomic DNA by a multiplex PCR assay. The amplified TCR beta libraries were sequenced on the Illumina HiSeq System as 87-base-pair reads. As for the original processing: A later analysis counted about 76 million unique TCR beta chains across the 670 or so repertoires, and around 9.9 million of these chains were shared by at least two donors. To remove PCR and sequencing errors, raw reads were error-corrected and collapsed into unique sequences using a nearest-neighbor algorithm that merged closely related sequences. To assign V, D and J gene segments, CDR3 sequences were aligned to IMGT reference sequences. For a sequence to be retained, a match of at least six nucleotides to both a V gene segment and a J gene segment was required. Rearrangements were called productive when the CDR3 lacked stop codons and stayed in frame with V and J; all others were non-productive. CDR3 was defined according to IMGT convention as the region running from the second conserved V-encoded cysteine to the conserved J-encoded phenylalanine. The earlier analysis of about 570 of the donors excluded any sequence lacking an unambiguous match to a single V gene segment. An earlier analysis of a few hundred of the donors called V segments functional above 56.7% productive rearrangements and segregating when the between-donor standard deviation exceeded 5%. To diagnose cytomegalovirus status from the catalog of TCR beta chain sequences, a statistical classification framework was built. V and J gene assignment, in a later analysis, came from comparing TCR nucleotide sequences with IMGT/GENE-DB human TR gene sequences. A later analysis assigned CDR3 sequences and most-parsimonious VDJ recombination scenarios with the TCRdist pipeline. A later analysis defined each TCR beta chain by its CDR3 amino acid sequence plus V-gene family, and excluded reads lacking a unique V-gene family. To address suspected cross-contamination and a sequencing artifact, a later analysis removed 450 to 700 highly shared, low-generation-probability nucleotide sequences. In a later analysis, a clonal expansion index for each public chain was calculated from normalized within-repertoire ranks of inferred template counts. Generation probabilities in a later analysis came from a VDJ recombination model fitted to out-of-frame rearrangements, and those results were checked against IGoR. In a later analysis, hypergeometric tests were used to score TCR-TCR, TCR-HLA and TCR-CMV co-occurrence, with a repertoire-size bias correction applied to TCR pairs. A later analysis estimated false discovery rates by permuting HLA or CMV assignments 20 times. In a later analysis, co-occurring TCRs were grouped with DBSCAN, and TCRdist sequence similarity was added when clustering was performed within HLA-allele-positive subsets. Repertoires with fewer than 30,000 or more than 120,000 public chains, plus five repertoires with anomalous nucleotide sharing, were excluded from co-occurrence clustering. In TCRdb, the immuneACCESS table is reduced to in-frame sequences with V and J assigned. These tables do not hold every clone; where another copy was compared, an unresolved V gene accounts for under half, and the others remain unexplained. V and J calls and clone size follow that table, whereas D and trimming were derived from the DNA. Across this sample there are roughly 130,000 clones, with 80% seen only once. Together, the top ten hold roughly 3% of the sample.

Study-wide findings and limitations: In a later genetic analysis, a missense DCLRE1C variant was associated with V-gene and J-gene trimming of TCR beta chains, and the association was replicated in an independent cohort. Over 15 rarely observed V segments, including chromosome 9 orphons, were excluded from the earlier analysis of several hundred of the donors because counts were too low. In a later genetic analysis, fewer N-insertions in productive TCRs were reported among donors in an Asian-associated ancestry cluster than the roughly 700-donor mean. In a later analysis, the rate of TCR association differed among HLA loci, with DRB1 alleles having the most associated TCRs and HLA-C alleles having the fewest. Linkage disequilibrium might explain the correlated functional status among segregating V segments, but an unknown experimental factor could not be ruled out. Most TCR sequences were observed very rarely across donors, whereas some public TCRs were present in many individuals. Because the 87-base-pair reads could not distinguish some IMGT-functional V segments, including TRBV6-2 and TRBV6-3, those segments were excluded. A later analysis associated about 17,000 TCR beta sequences with specific HLA alleles at a false discovery rate of 0.05. The authors suggested that the approach could potentially be extended to other disease states and immunological phenotypes. Three of the identified cytomegalovirus-associated TCR beta chains were confirmed in vitro to be specific for cytomegalovirus antigens. The study listed approximately 150 TCR beta chains as associated with cytomegalovirus. In an earlier analysis of 500 to 650 of the donors, most TCR beta V segments appeared in productive rearrangements about 87% or about 30% of the time, broadly matching IMGT annotations. Immune exposure information for the cohort was limited to CMV serostatus. A later analysis reported that several top co-occurrence clusters appeared linked to parvovirus B19, influenza, CMV and Epstein-Barr virus. In both the original and validation cohorts, the classifier was reported to diagnose cytomegalovirus status with high specificity and sensitivity. A cluster of highly shared sequence variants was judged likely to represent a technical artifact of the sequencing pipeline. Roughly uniform sequencing depth across donors was assumed in presence/absence analyses, although this assumption may not hold. A later analysis found that most CMV-associated TCR beta chains appeared HLA-restricted, with HLA associations seemingly driven largely by CMV exposure. Assigning TCR associations to individual alleles was difficult when HLA alleles, especially DR and DQ, strongly co-occurred. The cohort was sequenced for TCR beta chains only, and without alpha or paired-chain data the features that could be detected were limited. HLA typing was unavailable for some donors at each locus, so association tests used only the typed subset. A further reported finding was that TCR beta sequences accurately predicted the HLA-A and HLA-B alleles for most subjects in the first cohort. Compared with equally common non-associated chains, HLA-associated TCR beta chains in a later analysis were more clonally expanded and had lower generation probabilities.

From its cysteine to its phenylalanine, the CDR3 spans 17 amino acids. This entry keeps only the CDR3 DNA: 51 bases, framed from base 1. The clonotype was recovered from a male donor in good health and CMV-seronegative. The rearrangement combines TRBV21-1 with TRBJ1-1. TRBV21-1 is a known pseudogene. Sequencing input: PBMCs. Here the CDR3 is given as CASPPPRGGDRNTEAFF. In nucleotides, the sequence is TGTGCCAGCCCCCCGCCCCGCGGGGGGGACCGGAACACTGAAGCTTTCTTT.